This T cell receptor beta chain was captured in a study of blood T cell repertoires in COVID-19. This CDR3 is built from 15 residues. V lost 1 base, J lost 8 bases, and 8 bases stayed unmatched. Germline V gene lookup returns CDR1 ENHRY and CDR2 SYGVKD. This table comes from immunoSEQ multiplex PCR, and its TCRdb copy is limited to in-frame clones, with some not included. The repertoire holds roughly 190,000 clones, with roughly 91% as singletons. The sequence derives from a human donor in a cohort sampled during active COVID-19. Sequencing was done on a sample of peripheral blood. The chain couples TRBV10-3 to TRBJ2-1, with 7 bases lining up with TRBD2. This chain's CDR3 is CAISEWGGAQDEQFF. In DNA form, the CDR3 reads TGTGCCATCAGTGAGTGGGGAGGGGCTCAGGATGAGCAGTTCTTC.